This TCR beta chain was sequenced in a study of T cells in Graves' hyperthyroidism and ophthalmopathy. This clonotype was detected once. Newly diagnosed hyperthyroidism patients aged 18 to 65 years had disease lasting under 2 months. Lactation, pregnancy, other autoimmune disease or uncontrolled infection led to exclusion of patients. For the diagnoses, clinical symptoms, serum thyroxine and TRAb, thyroid ultrasound and orbital computed tomography were used. RNA transcripts yielded amplified TCR beta CDR3 regions. In the first-round RT-PCR of the TCR CDR3, the HTBI primer set was used. In TCRdb, the multiplex PCR reads were re-called with MiXCR into one record per CDR3 protein. The sample lists under 350,000 distinct CDR3 sequences, 20% to 25% occurring once. CDR3 length: 11 amino acids. Trimming stripped 5 bases from V and 2 bases from J, with 7 bases between. Germline CDR1 reads DFQATT; CDR2 reads SNEGSKA (reference sequence).

The material sequenced was blood. The chain combines TRBV20-1 with TRBJ2-7; no reliable D call. This TCR came from a woman aged 45-65 years with Graves' hyperthyroidism. CDR3 in amino acids: CSAALTYEQYF. The CDR3 DNA sequence: TGCAGTGCTGCTCTAACCTACGAGCAGTACTTC.